This entry describes one T cell receptor (beta chain). The sample comes from a study of cytomegalovirus exposure and HLA in healthy donors. The PCR used 60 Vbeta and 13 Jbeta primers. The assay was immunoSEQ multiplex PCR, and TCRdb's table has in-frame clones only and misses some. The table records about 76,000 clones, about 70% of them present only once. Sequenced material: PBMCs. This receptor was obtained from a male donor in good health and CMV-seropositive.

This chain's CDR3 is CASSLEAGGRPIETQYF. The CDR3 coding sequence is TGTGCCAGCAGCTTAGAGGCCGGGGGGCGACCCATAGAGACCCAGTACTTC. The chain combines TRBV7-2 with TRBJ2-5; a possible D gene is TRBD2 (7 bases). The CDR3 has 17 amino acids. Germline assignment: CDR1 SGHTA and CDR2 FQGNSA. The ends were cut back, 1 base at V and 4 bases at J, with 19 bases in the middle.